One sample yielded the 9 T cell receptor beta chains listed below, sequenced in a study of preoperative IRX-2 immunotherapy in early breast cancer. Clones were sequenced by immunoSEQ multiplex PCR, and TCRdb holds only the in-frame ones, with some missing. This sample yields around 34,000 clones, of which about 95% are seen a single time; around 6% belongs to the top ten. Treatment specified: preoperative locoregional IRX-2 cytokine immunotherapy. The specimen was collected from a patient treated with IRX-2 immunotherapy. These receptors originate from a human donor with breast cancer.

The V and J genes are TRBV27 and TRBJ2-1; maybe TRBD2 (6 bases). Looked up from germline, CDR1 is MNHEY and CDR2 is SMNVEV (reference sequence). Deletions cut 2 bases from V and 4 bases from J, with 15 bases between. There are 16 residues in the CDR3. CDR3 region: CASSLQSGTEYNEQFF. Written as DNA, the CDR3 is TGTGCCAGCAGTTTACAGTCCGGGACTGAGTACAATGAGCAGTTCTTC.

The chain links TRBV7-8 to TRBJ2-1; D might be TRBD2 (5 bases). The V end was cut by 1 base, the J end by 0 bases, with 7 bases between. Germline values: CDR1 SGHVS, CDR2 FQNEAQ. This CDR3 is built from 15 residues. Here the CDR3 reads CASSLDRGSYNEQFF. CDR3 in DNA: TGTGCCAGCAGCTTAGACCGGGGCTCCTACAATGAGCAGTTCTTC.

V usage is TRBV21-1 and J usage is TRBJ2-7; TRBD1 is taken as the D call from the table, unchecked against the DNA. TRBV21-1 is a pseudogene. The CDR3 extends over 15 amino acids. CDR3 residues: CASSKGLRWAGEQYF. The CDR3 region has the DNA TGTGCCAGCAGCAAAGGGTTAAGGTGGGCAGGCGAGCAGTACTTC.

The CDR3 DNA sequence: TGTGCCAGCAGCTTAATGAGAGGGGGAAAGGCAATGAACACTGAAGCTTTCTTT. It encodes CASSLMRGGKAMNTEAFF. The chain employs TRBV7-3 and TRBJ1-1; the D gene is possibly TRBD1 (6 bases). Per the germline V gene, CDR1 is SGHTA and CDR2 is FQGTGA. Trimming took off 1 base at V and 0 bases at J, with 18 bases between the two ends. The CDR3 totals 18 residues.

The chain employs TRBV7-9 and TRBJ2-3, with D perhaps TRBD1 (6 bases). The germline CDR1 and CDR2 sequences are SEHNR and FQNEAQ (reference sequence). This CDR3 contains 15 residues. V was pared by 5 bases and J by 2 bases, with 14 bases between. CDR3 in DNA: TGTGCCAGCAGCCGGGGCAGGGGATACACAGATACGCAGTATTTT. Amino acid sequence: CASSRGRGYTDTQYF.

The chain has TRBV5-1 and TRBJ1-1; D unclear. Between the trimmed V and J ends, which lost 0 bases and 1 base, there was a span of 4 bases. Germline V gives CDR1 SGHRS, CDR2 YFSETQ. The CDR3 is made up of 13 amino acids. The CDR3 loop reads CASSLASNTEAFF. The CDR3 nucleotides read TGCGCCAGCAGCTTGGCTTCGAACACTGAAGCTTTCTTT.

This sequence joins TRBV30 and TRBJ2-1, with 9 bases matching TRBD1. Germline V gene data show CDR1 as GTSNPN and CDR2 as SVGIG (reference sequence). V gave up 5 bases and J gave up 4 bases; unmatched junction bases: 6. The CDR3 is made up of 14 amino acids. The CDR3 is CAWGTGRLYNEQFF. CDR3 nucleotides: TGTGCCTGGGGGACAGGGCGCTTATACAATGAGCAGTTCTTC.

Here the CDR3 DNA reads TGTGCCAGCACTTATACTAGCGGGGGGGCCTGGTTCTTC. Amino acids: CASTYTSGGAWFF. The chain has TRBV6-5 and TRBJ2-1; 13 bases are a match to TRBD2. This CDR3 contains 13 residues. Unmatched junction bases numbered 9, after V lost 7 bases and J lost 15 bases. Germline V lookup: CDR1 MNHEY, CDR2 SVGAGI.

CDR3 sequence: CASSSGRGQTRYNEQFF. The CDR3 DNA follows: TGTGCCAGCAGCTCCGGGCGAGGGCAGACCCGGTACAATGAGCAGTTCTTC. The chain has TRBV11-2 and TRBJ2-1; D might be TRBD2 (5 bases). V gave up 4 bases and J gave up 4 bases, with 20 bases separating them. The CDR3 contains 17 residues. The germline CDR1 and CDR2 sequences are SGHAT and FQNNGV.